The clone carrying this T cell receptor beta chain has ten or more counts. The antigen remains undetermined. Using immunoSEQ multiplex PCR, the repertoire was profiled, and TCRdb retains in-frame clones only, with some absent. The repertoire holds 110,000 or so clones, with 70% to 90% as singletons. The data belong to a study of cytomegalovirus exposure and HLA in healthy donors. Study-level findings and limits: The classifier was said to identify cytomegalovirus status with high specificity and sensitivity. The authors listed 164 TCR beta chains as cytomegalovirus-associated.

The CDR3 is 14 amino acids. The germline gives CDR1 SEHNR, CDR2 FQNEAQ (reference sequence). V was shortened by 5 bases and J by 6 bases, with 17 bases between the two germline ends. Sequencing used PBMCs. The rearrangement links TRBV7-9 to TRBJ2-7, with D perhaps TRBD1 (6 bases). The TCR sequence derives from a woman in her thirties in good health and CMV-seronegative. In DNA, the CDR3 is TGTGCCAGCAGCATCACAGGGTCGGAGATCGAGCAGTACTTC. Protein sequence: CASSITGSEIEQYF.